Here is one T cell receptor (beta chain) with its context. Produced via immunoSEQ multiplex PCR; TCRdb's table is partial and in-frame only. The data contain about 370,000 clones, roughly nine tenths of them singletons. The data stem from a study of blood T cell repertoires in COVID-19. Study summary: Samples of COVID-19 (acute and convalescent) were obtained from the United States, Italy and Spain.

V lost 4 bases and J 6 bases, leaving 8 bases between the germline ends. The CDR3 totals 12 residues. CDR1 is KGHDR and CDR2 is SFDVKD in the germline V gene. Sequenced: PBMCs or T cells enriched from blood (not recorded which). V and J are TRBV24-1 and TRBJ1-2; D is undetermined. The clonotype originates from a man aged 18 to 30 who had recovered from COVID-19. CDR3 loop: CATSERDDGYTF. The CDR3 DNA reads as TGTGCCACCAGTGAACGGGATGATGGCTACACCTTC.